The sequence of this TCR beta chain was determined in a study of T cell changes during pregnancy in multiple sclerosis. CDR3 length equals 14 residues. Germline V gene data show CDR1 as MNHEY and CDR2 as SMNVEV (reference sequence). Unmatched junction bases numbered 5, after V lost 0 bases and J lost 6 bases. The table came from immunoSEQ multiplex PCR; TCRdb's copy has only in-frame clones and leaves some out. The data contain 77,000 or so clones, around 93% of them seen just once; the ten biggest clones take up 0.65% to 0.75%. The V call is TRBV27, the J call TRBJ2-7; 7 bases are a match to TRBD1. The sequences come from peripheral blood, collected in the second trimester of pregnancy. The TCR sequence derives from a female donor in good health, enrolled as a control in a pregnancy study. The CDR3 sequence is CASSLSQGQLEQYF. The CDR3 DNA reads as TGTGCCAGCAGTTTATCGCAGGGACAGCTCGAGCAGTACTTC.